Listed below are T cell receptor beta chains from one sample, sequenced in a study of human T cells and chemical hapten exposure. In TCRdb, the RACE reads were re-called with MiXCR into one record per CDR3 protein. The table records approximately 33,000 distinct CDR3 sequences, 6% to 7.5% of them present only once. The sequenced material came from whole blood. These receptors were collected from a human donor in good health. Some clones in this sample may be carry-over from other donors' samples. Each CDR3 is given with its conserved first and last residue. A D gene is named only where the DNA matches it firmly. Clone size, where shown, is once, few, many, or a class for clones that have expanded.

clone_size j_call v_call d_call cdr3_nt cdr3_aa
few TRBJ2-3 TRBV29-1 NA TGCAGCGTTGAAGCTAGGATCGGCTTCACAGATACGCAGTATTTT CSVEARIGFTDTQYF
few TRBJ2-7 TRBV21-1 NA TGTGCCAGCAGCAAAGTTGGGGAAGGACCTACCTACGAGCAGTACTTC CASSKVGEGPTYEQYF
NA TRBJ2-3 TRBV5-1 NA TGCGCCAGCAGACGAGACCTGGGGACAGATACGCAGTATTTT CASRRDLGTDTQYF
NA TRBJ1-2 TRBV2 NA TGTGCCAGCAGTGAATCCGGGAGGCAGCGCTATGGCTACACCTTC CASSESGRQRYGYTF
NA TRBJ2-7 TRBV5-1 NA TGCGCCAGCAGCTTCGCCCGGGACGCCTACGAGCAGTACTTC CASSFARDAYEQYF
many TRBJ2-1 TRBV6-1 NA TGTGCCAGCAGCTATATGGACAACTTAAGGAGTTATGAGCAGTTCTTC CASSYMDNLRSYEQFF
many TRBJ2-1 TRBV19 TRBD2 TGTGCCACCAGGACTAGCGGGAAGGGTGAGCAGTTCTTC CATRTSGKGEQFF
NA TRBJ2-1 TRBV12-3/TRBV12-4 NA TGTGCCAGCAGCTCCGGGACCAACTCCTACAATGAGCAGTTCTTC CASSSGTNSYNEQFF
many TRBJ2-2 TRBV5-1 TRBD2 TGCGCCAGCGCGGGGGTAGGCACCGGGGAGCTGTTTTTT CASAGVGTGELFF
medium-sized TRBJ1-5 TRBV7-2 NA TGTGCCAGCAGCTTAGAGGGCGCTCAGCCCCAGCATTTT CASSLEGAQPQHF
many TRBJ2-7 TRBV28 TRBD2 TGTGCCAGCAGTCCGAAACCGGGACTAGCCGACTTC CASSPKPGLADF
few TRBJ1-1 TRBV2 NA TGTGCCAGCACCCGGGAGGTCGAAACTGAAGCTTTCTTT CASTREVETEAFF
many TRBJ1-4 TRBV5-1 NA TGCGCCAGCAGCTACTTGACAGCTAATAATGAAAAACTGTTTTTT CASSYLTANNEKLFF
many TRBJ1-1 TRBV7-6 NA TGTGCCAGCAGCCTGTTACACGGGACGATGAACACTGAAGCTTTCTTT CASSLLHGTMNTEAFF
many TRBJ2-7 TRBV20-1 TRBD2 TGCAGTGCTAGACCTGGACTAGCGTTACGTGCTATGGGGTACGAGCAGTACTTC CSARPGLALRAMGYEQYF
medium-sized TRBJ2-1 TRBV4-2 TRBD1 TGTGCCAGCAGCCAAGAGACAGGGGGGTCCTACAATGAGCAGTTCTTC CASSQETGGSYNEQFF
many TRBJ1-5 TRBV29-1 NA TGCAGCGTTGAAATTCGTTTGGGAGGGCGATATAGCAATCAGCCCCAGCATTTT CSVEIRLGGRYSNQPQHF
few TRBJ2-3 TRBV5-1 TRBD1 TGCGCCAGCAGCGGACAGGGGGCTTACACAGATACGCAGTATTTT CASSGQGAYTDTQYF
many TRBJ2-4 TRBV20-1 NA TGCAGTGCTGCATTGAATCTAGCCAAAAACATTCAGTACTTC CSAALNLAKNIQYF
many TRBJ2-7 TRBV9 NA TGTGCCAGCAGCGTAGCAGGGGTGGCCTACGAGCAGTACTTC CASSVAGVAYEQYF
many TRBJ2-6 TRBV5-4 NA TGTGCCAGCAGCTCCGTCACGTCTGGGGCCAACGTCCTGACTTTC CASSSVTSGANVLTF
many TRBJ2-3 TRBV5-1 TRBD1 TGCGCCAGCAGCTCCGGACAGGGGGTAGATACGCAGTATTTT CASSSGQGVDTQYF
many TRBJ2-5 TRBV20-1 TRBD2 TGCAGTGCTCCACCGACTAGCGGGAGGGGTGAGACCCAGTACTTC CSAPPTSGRGETQYF
NA TRBJ2-1 TRBV14 NA TGTGCCAGCAGCCAGAGGGGCAATGAGCAGTTCTTC CASSQRGNEQFF
many TRBJ1-4 TRBV12-3/TRBV12-4 NA TGTGCCAGCAGTTTGAGTCAGTATGAAAAACTGTTTTTT CASSLSQYEKLFF
many TRBJ2-3 TRBV12-3/TRBV12-4 NA TGTGCCAGCAGTTCCCCGACTAGCACAGATACGCAGTATTTT CASSSPTSTDTQYF
few TRBJ1-2 TRBV29-1 TRBD1 TGCAGCGTTGAAAAGGGACAGGGAAGCTATGGCTACACCTTC CSVEKGQGSYGYTF
NA TRBJ1-6 TRBV2 TRBD1 TGTGCCAGCATAATACAACCGGGACAGGGGAATTCACCCCTCCACTTT CASIIQPGQGNSPLHF
few TRBJ2-1 TRBV12-3/TRBV12-4 TRBD2 TGTGCCAGCAGTTCCCCCAAAGAAAAAAAGACAGGTGAGGGTAGCGGGAGCCCCCCGAATGAGCAGTTCTTC CASSSPKEKKTGEGSGSPPNEQFF
few TRBJ1-1 TRBV4-1 NA TGCGCCAGCAGCCAAGGACAAGTAACGGGACAAGCGAAGTCTGAAGCTTTCTTT CASSQGQVTGQAKSEAFF
NA TRBJ2-1 TRBV14 NA TGTGCCAGTACTTCAGACTACCACAATGAGCAGTTCTTC CASTSDYHNEQFF
NA TRBJ2-1 TRBV20-1 TRBD2 TGCAGTGCTAGAGGCCAGCGGGGGAACAATGAGCAGTTCTTC CSARGQRGNNEQFF
few TRBJ2-4 TRBV12-3/TRBV12-4 NA TGTGCCAGCGGCGGGACAACCAAAAACATTCAGTACTTC CASGGTTKNIQYF
few TRBJ1-4 TRBV4-1 NA TGCGCCAGCAGCCTCCGGACAGAGAATGAAAAACTGTTTTTT CASSLRTENEKLFF
NA TRBJ2-1 TRBV14 TRBD2 TGTGCCAGCAGCCAAGTGCAGCGGGGGCATGAGCAGTTCTTC CASSQVQRGHEQFF
many TRBJ2-7 TRBV3-1 TRBD2 TGTGCCAGCAGCCAAACTAGCGAAGGCGAGCAGTACTTC CASSQTSEGEQYF
NA TRBJ2-2 TRBV7-8 NA TGTGCCAGCAGCTTGGGGGGAAAGGACAGGAGGACCGGGGAGCTGTTTTTT CASSLGGKDRRTGELFF
NA TRBJ2-7 TRBV5-1 TRBD2 TGCGCCAGCAGCTTGGCCGAGGCGGGAGGGCCCCACGAGCAGTACTTC CASSLAEAGGPHEQYF
few TRBJ1-2 TRBV6-5 NA TGTGCCAGCAGAGGATTATCCTATGGCTACACCTTC CASRGLSYGYTF
many TRBJ1-2 TRBV12-3/TRBV12-4 TRBD1 TGTGCCAGCAGTTTCCAAGTCGGGACAGGGAATGGCTACACCTTC CASSFQVGTGNGYTF
many TRBJ2-7 TRBV12-3/TRBV12-4 NA TGTGCCAGCAGTTTTAGGAGCTCCTACGAGCAGTACTTC CASSFRSSYEQYF
NA TRBJ2-7 TRBV4-2 NA TGTGCCAGCAGCCACGAAGCCGGGACCGCCTACGAGCAGTACTTC CASSHEAGTAYEQYF
many TRBJ1-1 TRBV6-2/TRBV6-3 TRBD1 TGTGCCAGCAGTTATTTACCCCCGGACAGGACCTTTGAAGCTTTCTTT CASSYLPPDRTFEAFF
NA TRBJ1-4 TRBV6-1 NA TGTGCCAGCAGTCCTTTGACAGGTTCTAATGAAAAACTGTTTTTT CASSPLTGSNEKLFF
many TRBJ2-2 TRBV6-5 TRBD1 TGTGCCACCCAAGGTGTGGCAGGGGGAATCGGGGAGCTGTTTTTT CATQGVAGGIGELFF
many TRBJ2-5 TRBV3-1 NA TGTGCCAGCAGCCATTCCAAAACGAGGGTAACCGAAGAGACCCAGTACTTC CASSHSKTRVTEETQYF
many TRBJ2-1 TRBV19 NA TGTGCCAGTAGTATATTCGACAGGAGCTCCTACAATGAGCAGTTCTTC CASSIFDRSSYNEQFF
few TRBJ1-1 TRBV6-5 NA TGTGCCAGCAAGGGGGACACCTATTTTGAAGCTTTCTTT CASKGDTYFEAFF
NA TRBJ2-2 TRBV6-5 NA TGTGCCAGCCGGGGGAGACAGGGCTGGACCGGGGAGCTGTTTTTT CASRGRQGWTGELFF
many TRBJ1-1 TRBV12-3/TRBV12-4 NA TGTGCCAGCGCGGCCTACAAAATTCACAATGAAGCTTTCTTT CASAAYKIHNEAFF
NA TRBJ1-2 TRBV6-6 NA TGTGCCAGCAGTTACCCCAAGGGGGGGGCTTCCAGCTATGGCTACACCTTC CASSYPKGGASSYGYTF
few TRBJ2-7 TRBV2 NA TGTGCCAGCACTGGGGGCCTTTCCTACGAGCAGTACTTC CASTGGLSYEQYF
few TRBJ2-3 TRBV20-1 TRBD2 TGCAGTGCCCGCCCGACTAGCGGGGGCCCCAAGAGCACAGATACGCAGTATTTT CSARPTSGGPKSTDTQYF